The source of this T cell receptor beta chain is a study of tumor-infiltrating lymphocytes in primary liver carcinoma. As for the study in general: Among the tumors, stages were T1-T3 N0M0 and sizes roughly 4.2 to 10 cm. Sample yields of productive TCRbeta reads, ranging from roughly 3.5 to 7.13 million, were similar across tissue types. Findings of the study overall: No more than about 8-24% of top clones could be seen in all five tumor regions.

Germline assignment: CDR1 MGHRA and CDR2 YSYEKL. The CDR3 spans 18 residues. Starting material for RNA and DNA co-extraction consisted of about 20-33 mg of unsorted bulk tissue. Tumors were each sampled at five separate regions. TCR beta cDNA was prepared out of around 460 ng total RNA by means of a constant-region primer. Modified slightly, ARM-PCR produced TCR beta libraries over three nested multiplex PCR rounds. For around 10 cycles apiece, the opening two PCR rounds ran with TRBV1-TRBV30 forward primers and a C-beta reverse primer. From the multiplex PCR reads, TCRdb called clonotypes with MiXCR, one entry per CDR3 protein. The table has around 80,000 distinct CDR3 sequences, 65% to 80% seen once. In regard to this clonotype: As yet, its antigen is unknown. An end of the junction differs from the germline gene, which may be a read error.

The receptor was isolated from a man aged 40-49 years with primary liver carcinoma and hepatitis B virus infection. The chain combines TRBV4-1 with TRBJ2-2, with TRBD2 as a possible D gene (6 bases). The sequenced material came from liver tumor tissue from sampling region 1. The subset denotes: tumor region T1, superior pole. The chain's CDR3 is CTSSQSPLGTANTGELFF. The CDR3 bases are TGCACCAGCAGTCAAAGTCCGCTCGGGACTGCGAACACCGGGGAGCTGTTTTTT.